Listed below are T cell receptor beta chains from one sample, sequenced in a study of T cells of healthy individuals. TCRdb ran MiXCR on the 5' RACE reads and lists one entry per CDR3 protein. The data hold around 100,000 distinct CDR3 sequences, with roughly a sixth observed a single time. The receptor source for this set is a human donor in good health. Each CDR3 is given with its conserved first and last residue. D genes are given only for firm matches. Expanded clones are given a class, and other clones once, few, many or no size at all.

CDR3 DNA	CDR3 protein	clone size	J gene	CDR3 length	V gene	D gene
TGTGCCAGCAGCCCCGGCGGTCTAGGCATCGAATTCGACGAAGCTTTCTTT	CASSPGGLGIEFDEAFF	-	TRBJ1-1	17	TRBV7-9	-
TGTGCCAGCAGCCTAGGGACTAGCGGGTACGAGCAGTACTTC	CASSLGTSGYEQYF	-	TRBJ2-7	14	TRBV6-1	TRBD2
TGCGCCAGCAGCCAAGTATTTGGGGTGAGAACAGATACGCAGTATTTT	CASSQVFGVRTDTQYF	-	TRBJ2-3	16	TRBV4-1	-
TGCGCCAGCAATCGCGGGAGCGGAGAGACCCAGTACTTC	CASNRGSGETQYF	-	TRBJ2-5	13	TRBV5-1	TRBD2
TGTGCCAGCAGCCCACAGACAGGTTATGCCCCCAATCAGCCCCAGCATTTT	CASSPQTGYAPNQPQHF	-	TRBJ1-5	17	TRBV27	-
TGTGCCAGCAGCTTCCCAGCGGGGGGGCAAGATACGCAGTATTTT	CASSFPAGGQDTQYF	few	TRBJ2-3	15	TRBV7-2	TRBD2
TGTGCCAGCAGCTTTAGCAGGGCCCTGGGCAATGTGCAGTTCTTC	CASSFSRALGNVQFF	-	TRBJ2-1	15	TRBV11-2	-
TGTGCCAGCTCACTAGGGGGCCCGCATCTCTCTGGGGCCAACGTCCTGACTTTC	CASSLGGPHLSGANVLTF	-	TRBJ2-6	18	TRBV28	TRBD1
TGTGCCAGCAGCGCCACTAGCGGGAGGACAGATACGCAGTATTTT	CASSATSGRTDTQYF	-	TRBJ2-3	15	TRBV6-2/TRBV6-3	TRBD2
TGTGCCAGTAGTACCCACAGGGGGCTTCGAGAAAAACTGTTTTTT	CASSTHRGLREKLFF	many	TRBJ1-4	15	TRBV19	TRBD1
TGTGCCAGCAGTTATATTACAGCCTACGAGCAGTACTTC	CASSYITAYEQYF	few	TRBJ2-7	13	TRBV28	-
TGCAGCGTTGCAGTGAGGGCCAACGTCCTGACTTTC	CSVAVRANVLTF	-	TRBJ2-6	12	TRBV29-1	-
TGTGCCAGCATCCAGGCCGTCGGCGAGACCCAGTACTTC	CASIQAVGETQYF	-	TRBJ2-5	13	TRBV2	-
TGTGCCAGCAGCTCGACAGGGGGTGAAGATACGCAGTATTTT	CASSSTGGEDTQYF	-	TRBJ2-3	14	TRBV7-8	TRBD1
TGTGCCAGCTCACGCGACAGCACAGATACGCAGTATTTT	CASSRDSTDTQYF	few	TRBJ2-3	13	TRBV18	-
TGTGCCAGCAGCTTAGCCCGGGGGCGTCAAGAGACCCAGTACTTC	CASSLARGRQETQYF	-	TRBJ2-5	15	TRBV11-2	-
TGTGCCAGCAGCCAACGCCCCGGGGGCGTAAATGAAAAACTGTTTTTT	CASSQRPGGVNEKLFF	-	TRBJ1-4	16	TRBV4-2	-
TGTGCCAGCAGCTTAGTTCCCGGGATGGACATTCAGTACTTC	CASSLVPGMDIQYF	many	TRBJ2-4	14	TRBV7-9	-
TGTGCCAGCAGCCCGGAGACGAGGGAGACCCAGTACTTC	CASSPETRETQYF	many	TRBJ2-5	13	TRBV7-9	-
TGTGCCAGCAGCCAAATAGCGGGGTCCTACTACAATGAGCAGTTCTTC	CASSQIAGSYYNEQFF	-	TRBJ2-1	16	TRBV4-2	TRBD2
TGTGCCAGCAGCTTAGCCCGACAGGGTGGGTACGAGCAGTACTTC	CASSLARQGGYEQYF	many	TRBJ2-7	15	TRBV7-8	TRBD1